The subject of this entry is one T cell receptor (beta chain). This specimen comes from a study of blood T cell repertoires in COVID-19. Clones were sequenced by immunoSEQ multiplex PCR, and TCRdb holds only the in-frame ones, with some missing. This sample has approximately 300,000 clones, with approximately 88% found just once. The CDR3 is made up of 17 amino acids. J gave up 2 bases and V 10 bases, and 15 bases lay outside the gene matches. The germline CDR1 and CDR2 sequences are SNHLY and FYNNEI. The chain joins TRBV2 to TRBJ2-7; 12 positions agree with TRBD1. The specimen sequenced was PBMCs or T cells enriched from blood (not recorded which). This receptor was identified in a man aged 55 to 70 who had recovered from COVID-19. The CDR3 DNA is TGTGCCAACTCGGGACAGGGGGCGACAGGCCTTGCCTACGAGCAGTACTTC. It is translated as CANSGQGATGLAYEQYF.